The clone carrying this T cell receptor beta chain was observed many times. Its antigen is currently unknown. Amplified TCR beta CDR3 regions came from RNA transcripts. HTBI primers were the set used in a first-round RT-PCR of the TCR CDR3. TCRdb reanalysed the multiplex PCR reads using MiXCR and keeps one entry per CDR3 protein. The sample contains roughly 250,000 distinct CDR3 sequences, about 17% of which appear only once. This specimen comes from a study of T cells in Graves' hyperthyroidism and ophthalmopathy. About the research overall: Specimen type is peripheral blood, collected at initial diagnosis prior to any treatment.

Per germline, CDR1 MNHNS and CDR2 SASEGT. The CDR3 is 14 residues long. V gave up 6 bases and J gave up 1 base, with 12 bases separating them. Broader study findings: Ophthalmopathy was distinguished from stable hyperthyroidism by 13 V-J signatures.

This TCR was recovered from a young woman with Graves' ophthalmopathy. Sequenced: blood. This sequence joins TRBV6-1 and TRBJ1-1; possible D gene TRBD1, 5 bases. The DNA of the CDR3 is TGTGCCAGCAGGGGGACTGGGAAGAACACTGAAGCTTTCTTT. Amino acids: CASRGTGKNTEAFF.